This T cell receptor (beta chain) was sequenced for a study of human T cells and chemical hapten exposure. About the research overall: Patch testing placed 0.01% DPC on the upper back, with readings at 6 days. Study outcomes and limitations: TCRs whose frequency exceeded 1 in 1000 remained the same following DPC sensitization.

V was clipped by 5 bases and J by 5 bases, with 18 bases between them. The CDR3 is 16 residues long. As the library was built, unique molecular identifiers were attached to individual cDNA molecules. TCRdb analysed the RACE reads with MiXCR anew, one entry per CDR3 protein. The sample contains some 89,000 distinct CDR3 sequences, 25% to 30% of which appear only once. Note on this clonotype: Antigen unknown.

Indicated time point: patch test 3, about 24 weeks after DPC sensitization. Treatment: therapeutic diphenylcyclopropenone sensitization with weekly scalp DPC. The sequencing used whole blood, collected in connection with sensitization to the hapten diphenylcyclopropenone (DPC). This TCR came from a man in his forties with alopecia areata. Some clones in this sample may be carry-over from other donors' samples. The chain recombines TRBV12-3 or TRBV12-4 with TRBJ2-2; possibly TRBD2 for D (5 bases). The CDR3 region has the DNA TGTGCCAGCAGTGAGCCCCAGCGGCCGAGTACCGGGGAGCTGTTTTTT. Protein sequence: CASSEPQRPSTGELFF.